Shown below are 11 T cell receptor beta chains from a single sample sequenced in a study of T cell responses to AZD1222 COVID-19 vaccine. TCRdb keeps only in-frame clones here, not all; method: immunoSEQ multiplex PCR. This sample has 100,000 to 150,000 clones, with over 75% found just once. Source: peripheral blood, taken on day 0 of AZD1222 vaccination. The receptors were gathered from an adult in good health.

The chain is built from TRBV19 and TRBJ1-2; TRBD1 matches 11 bases. J was trimmed by 3 bases and V by 7 bases; bases with no gene match: 7. The CDR3 contains 15 residues. The germline CDR1 and CDR2 sequences are LNHDA and SQIVND (reference sequence). CDR3 region: CASIGTGGADYGYTF. As DNA, the CDR3 is TGTGCCAGTATCGGGACAGGGGGGGCAGACTATGGCTACACCTTC.

The genes are TRBV7-3 and TRBJ1-1; a possible D gene is TRBD1 (6 bases). Per germline, CDR1 SGHTA and CDR2 FQGTGA. Trimming took off 6 bases at V and 0 bases at J, with 8 bases between the two ends. The CDR3 totals 13 residues. The CDR3 DNA is TGTGCCAGCAGACAGGGAGTGAACACTGAAGCTTTCTTT. This codes for CASRQGVNTEAFF. The whole variable domain, remainder taken from reference TRBV7-3 and TRBJ1-1, is GAGVSQTPSNKVTEKGKYVELRCDPISGHTALYWYRQSLGQGPEFLIYFQGTGAADDSGLPNDRFFAVRPEGSVSTLKIQRTERGDSAVYLCASRQGVNTEAFFGQGTRLTVV.

The sample holds a few counts of this clone. The chain has TRBV21-1 and TRBJ2-1; the table's TRBD1 call for D was not verified on the DNA. TRBV21-1 is a pseudogene segment. The CDR3 sequence is 18 residues long. The chain's CDR3 is CASSKGSARTGGCNEQFF. The DNA of the CDR3 is TGTGCCAGCAGCAAAGGGTCGGCTCGGACAGGGGGATGTAATGAGCAGTTCTTC.

This clone was seen a handful of times. The chain uses TRBV7-2 and TRBJ2-4; D is perhaps TRBD2 (7 bases). V lost 5 bases and J lost 2, with 16 bases in between. This CDR3 region has 16 residues. In germline, CDR1 is SGHTA, CDR2 FQGNSA. The CDR3 spells CASSEGGVGTKNIQYF. The CDR3 DNA sequence: TGTGCCAGCAGCGAAGGGGGGGTCGGGACCAAAAACATTCAGTACTTC.

The V and J genes are TRBV5-6 and TRBJ2-5; 7 bases map to TRBD2. The CDR3 has 14 amino acids. The trim removed 3 bases at V and 1 base at J, leaving 3 bases unmatched. Germline V gene sequence: CDR1 SGHDT, CDR2 YYEEEE. CDR3 sequence: CASSSSSGQETQYF. The CDR3 DNA is TGTGCCAGCAGCTCGTCTAGCGGCCAAGAGACCCAGTACTTC. The full variable domain, in which reference TRBV5-6 and TRBJ2-5 provide the parts outside the CDR3, is DAGVTQSPTHLIKTRGQQVTLRCSPKSGHDTVSWYQQALGQGPQFIFQYYEEEERQRGNFPDRFSGHQFPNYSSELNVNALLLGDSALYLCASSSSSGQETQYFGPGTRLLVL.

This clone came up once. The chain links TRBV19 to TRBJ2-7; D possibly corresponds to TRBD2 (6 bases). The germline gives CDR1 LNHDA, CDR2 SQIVND (reference sequence). Deletions cut 3 bases from V and 4 bases from J, with 16 bases between. The CDR3 covers 15 residues. DNA of the CDR3: TGTGCCAGTAGTATGGGGCCAGGAGGGGTTTACGAGCAGTACTTC. Its protein product is CASSMGPGGVYEQYF.

The V call is TRBV5-6, the J call TRBJ2-7, with a tentative D call TRBD1 (5 bases). Trimming removed 5 bases from V and 3 bases from J, with 9 bases in between. Germline lookup yields CDR1 SGHDT and CDR2 YYEEEE. The CDR3 covers 12 residues. CDR3 residues: CASSLTVYEQYF. CDR3 sequence (DNA): TGTGCCAGCAGTTTGACAGTCTACGAGCAGTACTTC.

The CDR3 DNA sequence: TGTGCCAGCAGCTTAGGCCGTTACACTGAAGCTTTCTTT. The encoded protein is CASSLGRYTEAFF. The chain links TRBV13 to TRBJ1-1; D not certain. V was trimmed by 0 bases and J by 3 bases, leaving 5 bases between them. The CDR3 runs 13 residues. Germline CDR1 is PRHDT and CDR2 is FYEKMQ (reference sequence). Full variable domain (missing parts from reference TRBV13 and TRBJ1-1): AAGVIQSPRHLIKEKRETATLKCYPIPRHDTVYWYQQGPGQDPQFLISFYEKMQSDKGSIPDRFSAQQFSDYHSELNMSSLELGDSALYFCASSLGRYTEAFFGQGTRLTVV.

Many counts were recorded for this clone. The chain combines TRBV5-5 with TRBJ1-6; 7 bases are a match to TRBD1. There are 17 residues in the CDR3. Per germline, CDR1 SGHKS and CDR2 YYEKEE (reference sequence). V shed 4 bases, J shed 0 bases, and the junction held 7 bases outside the gene matches. CDR3 residues: CASSSRQGLSYNSPLHF. The CDR3 DNA sequence: TGTGCCAGCAGCAGCCGACAGGGTCTCTCCTATAATTCACCCCTCCACTTT.

The rearrangement links TRBV6-2 or TRBV6-3 to TRBJ2-3, with TRBD2 matching 8 bases. Trimming removed 2 bases from V and 0 bases from J; junction bases left unmatched: 13. The length of the CDR3 is 19 residues. From germline, CDR1 is MNHEY and CDR2 SVGEGT. The CDR3 reads CASSYPTSGRGLSTDTQYF. In DNA, the CDR3 is TGTGCCAGCAGTTACCCCACTAGCGGAAGGGGCCTTAGCACAGATACGCAGTATTTT.

The chain combines TRBV10-1 with TRBJ2-1; 7 bases line up with TRBD1. The V gene end was trimmed by 5 bases and the J gene end by 9 bases; junction bases not matched to a gene: 10. This CDR3 has 14 residues. From germline, CDR1 is WNHNN and CDR2 SYGVQD (reference sequence). As DNA, the CDR3 is TGCGCCAGCAGTCAACAACAGGGGCGAAGTGAGCAGTTCTTC. Encoded protein: CASSQQQGRSEQFF.